The 25 T cell receptor beta chains given below trace back to one sample, sequenced in a study of T-cell reconstitution after alpha-beta-depleted transplantation in children. The library targeted TCRbeta and was prepared with unique molecular identifiers. TCRdb processed the PCR reads anew with MiXCR; each CDR3 protein has one entry. The data contain 500,000 to 600,000 distinct CDR3 sequences, approximately 30% of them seen just once; the ten biggest clones take up 36%. The specimen comprised PBMCs, sampled before TCRalphabeta/CD19-depleted stem cell transplant. These receptors were obtained from a boy younger than two with Wiskott-Aldrich syndrome, due to receive a stem cell transplant.

The chain uses TRBV5-1 and TRBJ2-7, with 11 bases matching TRBD2. CDR1 and CDR2 from the germline V gene are SGHRS and YFSETQ. The CDR3 contains 16 residues. V shed 4 bases, J shed 4 bases, and the junction held 10 bases outside the gene matches. CDR3 coding DNA: TGCGCCAGCAGCCGCGGGACTAGCGGCCCTCGGTACGAGCAGTACTTC. Its translation: CASSRGTSGPRYEQYF.

Only a few counts were recorded for this clonotype. CDR3 bases: TGTGCCATCAGCGGACAGGGAAGGATTACCGGGGAGCTGTTTTTT. This sequence encodes CAISGQGRITGELFF. This rearrangement joins TRBV10-3 to TRBJ2-2, with 8 bases identical to TRBD1. Germline lookup yields CDR1 ENHRY and CDR2 SYGVKD. Trimming took 6 bases from V and 5 from J; bases not matched to a gene: 8. This CDR3 region has 15 residues.

The rearrangement joins TRBV12-3 or TRBV12-4 to TRBJ2-2, with 7 bases matching TRBD1. There are 13 residues in the CDR3. V lost 8 bases to trimming and J lost 6 bases; unmatched junction nucleotides: 6. The CDR3 region has the DNA TGTGCCAGCGGATCGACAGGGCCCGGGGAGCTGTTTTTT. It codes for CASGSTGPGELFF.

This clonotype was counted a few times. The chain is built from TRBV10-3 and TRBJ2-7; 9 bases align to TRBD1. After removal of 3 bases from V and 4 bases from J, the junction contained 4 bases not matched to a gene. Looked up from germline, CDR1 is ENHRY and CDR2 is SYGVKD. CDR3 size: 14 residues. As DNA, the CDR3 is TGTGCCATCAGTGACGGACAGGGGATTTACGAGCAGTACTTC. Its translation is CAISDGQGIYEQYF.

This clonotype was counted only a few times. The chain combines TRBV7-8 with TRBJ2-3; TRBD2 matches 9 bases. Germline V gives CDR1 SGHVS, CDR2 FQNEAQ. V lost 2 bases to trimming and J lost 3 bases; unmatched junction nucleotides: 12. The CDR3 has 18 amino acids. CDR3 DNA sequence: TGTGCCAGCAGCTTACGACCTAGGACTAGCGATGGGACAGATACGCAGTATTTT. It codes for CASSLRPRTSDGTDTQYF.

The table lists this clonotype with a few counts. The chain uses TRBV5-1 and TRBJ2-2, with D possibly TRBD2 on 5 matching bases. This CDR3 contains 15 residues. CDR1 is SGHRS and CDR2 is YFSETQ in the germline V gene. V shed 0 bases and J shed 4 bases, with 10 bases lying between them. This CDR3 is CASSLVLGSTGELFF. The DNA of the CDR3 is TGCGCCAGCAGCTTGGTTCTGGGGAGCACCGGGGAGCTGTTTTTT.

The chain has TRBV10-3 and TRBJ2-7; a weak D match, TRBD2 (6 bases). V lost 10 bases and J lost 2, with 15 bases in between. The CDR3 is 13 amino acids. The germline CDR1 and CDR2 sequences are ENHRY and SYGVKD. The CDR3 DNA reads TGTGCCACCGCGGGACTGGAGACCTACGAGCAGTACTTC. The encoded protein is CATAGLETYEQYF.

There are a few counts of this clonotype. J is TRBJ2-5 and V is TRBV18, with TRBD2 identical over 9 bases. Germline CDR1 reads KGHSH; CDR2 reads LQKENI. The CDR3 has 14 amino acids. Trimming removed 6 bases from V and 3 bases from J; junction bases left unmatched: 5. The CDR3 DNA is TGTGCCAGCTCCGACCAGCGGGGGGAAGAGACCCAGTACTTC. Translation: CASSDQRGEETQYF. Variable domain in full (rest from reference TRBV18 and TRBJ2-5): NAGVMQNPRHLVRRRGQEARLRCSPMKGHSHVYWYRQLPEEGLKFMVYLQKENIIDESGMPKERFSAEFPKEGPSILRIQQVVRGDSAAYFCASSDQRGEETQYFGPGTRLLVL.

The chain employs TRBV6-5 and TRBJ2-1; 8 nucleotides align to TRBD2. The CDR3 length is 16 residues. Germline V gene lookup returns CDR1 MNHEY and CDR2 SVGAGI. The ends lost 0 bases at V and 7 bases at J; junction bases unmatched: 8. CDR3 sequence (DNA): TGTGCCAGCAGTTACTCGCTGGGACTAGGTGCAAATGAGCAGTTCTTC. Translated: CASSYSLGLGANEQFF.

The chain links TRBV24-1 to TRBJ2-1; D may be TRBD2 (6 bases). V was shortened by 4 bases and J by 7 bases, with 16 bases between the two germline ends. CDR3 size: 15 residues. Germline V gene sequence: CDR1 KGHDR, CDR2 SFDVKD. The CDR3 sequence: CATSEPSGTANEQFF. DNA for the CDR3: TGTGCCACCAGTGAGCCGTCCGGGACTGCAAATGAGCAGTTCTTC.

The rearrangement links TRBV7-9 to TRBJ2-3; D call uncertain. The CDR3 is 17 residues long. CDR1 is SEHNR and CDR2 is FQNEAQ in the germline V gene (reference sequence). The V gene lost 6 bases and the J gene lost 2 bases, with 21 bases spanning the gap. The CDR3, as DNA: TGTGCCAGCAGTCATACCCTTCCTACGGGTTTCACAGATACGCAGTATTTT. Its protein product is CASSHTLPTGFTDTQYF.

The sample holds a few counts of this clonotype. The chain links TRBV27 to TRBJ2-3; 8 nucleotides line up with TRBD1. Trimming removed 6 bases from V and 3 bases from J; junction bases left unmatched: 14. The CDR3 consists of 17 residues. Per germline, CDR1 MNHEY and CDR2 SMNVEV (reference sequence). CDR3 sequence reads: CASSSRGQGGVTDTQYF. The CDR3 DNA reads as TGTGCCAGCAGCTCACGTGGACAGGGCGGTGTGACAGATACGCAGTATTTT.

This clonotype has just a few counts. The chain has TRBV15 and TRBJ2-5; the D call may be TRBD1 or TRBD2 (5 bases each). This CDR3 is built from 14 residues. With 7 bases removed from V and 5 bases from J, the gap between germline ends came to 17 bases. Germline-derived CDR1 and CDR2 are LNHNV and YYDKDF (reference sequence). CDR3 DNA: TGTGCCACCACACCTGGTTGGGGGTGGGAGACCCAGTACTTC. It yields the protein CATTPGWGWETQYF.

The J gene is TRBJ2-7, the V gene TRBV5-1; TRBD1 aligns across 11 bases. The junction had 11 bases not matched to a gene; V was cut back by 0 bases and J by 6 bases. Germline V CDR1 and CDR2: SGHRS, YFSETQ. This CDR3 is 17 amino acids long. The CDR3 protein is CASSLGRPGQGECEQYF. The CDR3 DNA sequence: TGCGCCAGCAGCTTGGGTCGTCCGGGACAGGGGGAGTGCGAGCAGTACTTC.

This sequence joins TRBV7-3 and TRBJ2-2, with a weak D call TRBD2 (6 bases). This CDR3 is 16 amino acids long. Trimming shortened V by 1 base and J by 6 bases, and 15 bases separated the two germline ends. CDR1 and CDR2 from the germline V gene are SGHTA and FQGTGA. The CDR3 is CASSLRGGKSSGELFF. CDR3 DNA: TGTGCCAGCAGCTTAAGAGGCGGGAAGAGTTCCGGGGAGCTGTTTTTT.

This chain links TRBV12-3 or TRBV12-4 with TRBJ1-1; 9 nucleotides match TRBD1. This CDR3 has 17 amino acids. Trimming removed 5 bases from V and 1 base from J; junction bases left unmatched: 11. CDR3 coding DNA: TGTGCCAGCAGTCCAGAGGGGGGACAGGGTAAGAACACTGAAGCTTTCTTT. Translation: CASSPEGGQGKNTEAFF.

The table lists this clonotype with a few counts. The chain employs TRBV6-2 or TRBV6-3 and TRBJ2-1; weak D call: TRBD1 (6 bases). V dropped 7 bases and J dropped 9 bases, with 16 bases sitting between them. Germline CDR1 MNHEY, CDR2 SVGEGT. CDR3 length: 13 residues. CDR3 DNA sequence: TGTGCCAGCACCTATACAGGGTTGAGTGAGCAGTTCTTC. Translating gives CASTYTGLSEQFF.

This clonotype appeared a few times. V is TRBV11-2 and J is TRBJ2-1; no reliable D call. Trimming took off 5 bases at V and 10 bases at J, with 15 bases between the two ends. Per the germline V gene, CDR1 is SGHAT and CDR2 is FQNNGV. This CDR3 region has 13 residues. This CDR3 is CASSPHGVSEQFF. The CDR3 nucleotides are TGTGCCAGCAGCCCCCATGGCGTATCGGAGCAGTTCTTC.

This clonotype was picked up a small number of times. The chain employs TRBV12-3 or TRBV12-4 and TRBJ2-7; the D is unclear. The V gene lost 5 bases and the J gene lost 13 bases, with 15 bases spanning the gap. The CDR3 length is 11 residues. The CDR3 DNA reads TGTGCCAGCAGTCTACAGAGGTACCTATACTTC. It yields the protein CASSLQRYLYF.

The chain is built from TRBV5-1 and TRBJ2-3, with TRBD2 identical over 8 bases. From germline, CDR1 is SGHRS and CDR2 YFSETQ. The CDR3 runs to 15 residues. Germline trimming cut 3 bases from V and 4 bases from J; bases unmatched to any gene: 7. DNA for the CDR3: TGCGCCAGCAGCTGGAAGGGGACTAGTGCAGATACGCAGTATTTT. Translating it yields CASSWKGTSADTQYF.

J is TRBJ2-3 and V is TRBV7-2; D gene unclear. Germline CDR1 reads SGHTA; CDR2 reads FQGNSA. The V end lost 3 bases, the J end lost 6 bases, and 13 bases lay between the germline ends. There are 14 residues in the CDR3. The CDR3 spells CASSLRPPSDTQYF. The CDR3 bases are TGTGCCAGCAGCTTGAGACCTCCTAGTGATACGCAGTATTTT.

This clonotype appeared a few times. The J gene is TRBJ2-3, the V gene TRBV7-9, with 9 bases matching TRBD1. The CDR3 spans 15 residues. The V gene end was trimmed by 5 bases and the J gene end by 0 bases; junction bases not matched to a gene: 3. Germline-derived CDR1 and CDR2 are SEHNR and FQNEAQ (reference sequence). This chain's CDR3 is CASSIGQGSTDTQYF. CDR3 DNA: TGTGCCAGCAGCATCGGACAGGGGAGCACAGATACGCAGTATTTT.

The chain is built from TRBV28 and TRBJ2-5, with a possible D match to TRBD1 (6 bases). Trimming took off 3 bases at V and 1 base at J, with 15 bases between the two ends. The CDR3 is made up of 16 amino acids. Germline V gene sequence: CDR1 MDHEN, CDR2 SYDVKM. CDR3 amino acids: CASSFSGEGIQETQYF. Here the CDR3 DNA reads TGTGCCAGCAGTTTTTCAGGGGAAGGTATCCAAGAGACCCAGTACTTC.

This sequence joins TRBV12-3 or TRBV12-4 and TRBJ2-7; no clear D. V was shortened by 4 bases and J by 0 bases, with 10 bases between the two germline ends. The CDR3 extends over 14 amino acids. Here the CDR3 DNA reads TGTGCCAGCAGTTCGCACAGAAACTCCTACGAGCAGTACTTC. This codes for CASSSHRNSYEQYF.

The sample holds many counts of this clonotype. The chain carries TRBV10-2 and TRBJ1-6; TRBD1 aligns across 9 bases. From germline, CDR1 is WSHSY and CDR2 SAAADI. V was pared by 5 bases and J by 7 bases, with 6 bases of the junction left unmatched. The CDR3 length is 15 residues. CDR3 nucleotides: TGCGCCAGCAGTCTCGGGACAGGGAGGAATTCACCCCTCCACTTT. It codes for CASSLGTGRNSPLHF.